This entry describes one T cell receptor (beta chain). Its antigen is not known. The data originate from a study of cytomegalovirus exposure and HLA in healthy donors. It was with 60 Vbeta and 13 Jbeta primers that the PCR ran. Generated by immunoSEQ multiplex PCR, the TCRdb table keeps only in-frame clones and is missing some. The repertoire consists of under 300,000 clones, with about 93% occurring once and the leading ten covering 1.5% to 2%. The CDR3 contains 14 residues. The V end was cut by 7 bases, the J end by 2 bases, with 13 bases between. From germline, CDR1 is MDHEN and CDR2 SYDVKM. Study-wide findings and caveats: Analyses of presence/absence relied on an assumption of roughly uniform sequencing depth across donors.

The receptor was derived from a girl aged 2 to 10 in good health and CMV-seronegative. The J gene is TRBJ2-3, the V gene TRBV28; TRBD2 is a possible D gene (6 bases). Sequencing used PBMCs. The CDR3 bases are TGTGCCAGCAACGTGGGAGGATTCACAGATACGCAGTATTTT. It codes for CASNVGGFTDTQYF. Full variable domain (remainder filled in from reference TRBV28 and TRBJ2-3): DVKVTQSSRYLVKRTGEKVFLECVQDMDHENMFWYRQDPGLGLRLIYFSYDVKMKEKGDIPEGYSVSREKKERFSLILESASTNQTSMYLCASNVGGFTDTQYFGPGTRLTVL.